This entry features one TCR beta chain sequence. This clonotype was observed many times. It lacks a known antigen. Base qualities are not provided; no much larger clone lies one nucleotide away. TCRdb lists the instrument as Illumina HiSeq 2500. Quantitative 5'-RACE with molecular barcodes was the method used to prepare the TCR beta libraries. The authors processed their data as follows. A new computational method, built on a probabilistic model of VDJ rearrangement, was used to identify disease-linked TCR variants. TCRdb itself trimmed the public reads at Q25 with fastp, ran MiXCR and retained productive beta chains. For every CDR3 protein sequence, its rows merge into one entry that carries the most common genes and DNA. The V and J calls were determined by TCRdb, not by the authors. This sample is represented by about 220,000 distinct CDR3 sequences; about 7% of them were singletons. The biggest ten clones account for 14% of the sample.

The sample belongs to a study of CD8 T cells in ankylosing spondylitis listed by TCRdb under 2017. For the study in its entirety: The study set out to find disease-linked TCR variants by profiling T cell receptor beta repertoires in ankylosing spondylitis patients and healthy donors. Peripheral blood was sampled, and synovial fluid was also collected from ankylosing spondylitis patients. In total, the full study cohort was made up of some 110 healthy donors and roughly 27 ankylosing spondylitis patients.

From the germline V gene, CDR1 is SGDLS and CDR2 is YYNGEE. The V end loses 4 bases and the J end loses 0 bases, and a stretch of 13 bases separates them. From its cysteine to its phenylalanine, the CDR3 spans 15 amino acids. Just CDR3 DNA is preserved here, 45 bases in frame from base 1. Overall study results and their limits: Significant enrichment of the disease-linked clones was reported in matched synovial fluid samples from ankylosing spondylitis patients. Some TCR beta motif variants had previously been reported in synovial fluid and blood of reactive arthritis patients, which suggested common disease-initiation mechanisms. A CD8+ phenotype was shown by the disease-linked clones, which were found at relatively low frequencies in peripheral blood. Blood from ankylosing spondylitis patients appeared to be characterized by a TCR beta motif made up of under ten highly homologous amino acid variants.

Sequencing was done on a sample of blood, either unsorted or a sorted T cell fraction (not recorded which). This TCR came from a male donor with ankylosing spondylitis. The chain is encoded by TRBV9 joined to TRBJ1-2, with the D gene not confidently named. The CDR3 protein is CASSPEVVANYGYTF. The DNA reads as follows: TGTGCCAGCAGCCCAGAGGTAGTAGCTAACTATGGCTACACCTTC.